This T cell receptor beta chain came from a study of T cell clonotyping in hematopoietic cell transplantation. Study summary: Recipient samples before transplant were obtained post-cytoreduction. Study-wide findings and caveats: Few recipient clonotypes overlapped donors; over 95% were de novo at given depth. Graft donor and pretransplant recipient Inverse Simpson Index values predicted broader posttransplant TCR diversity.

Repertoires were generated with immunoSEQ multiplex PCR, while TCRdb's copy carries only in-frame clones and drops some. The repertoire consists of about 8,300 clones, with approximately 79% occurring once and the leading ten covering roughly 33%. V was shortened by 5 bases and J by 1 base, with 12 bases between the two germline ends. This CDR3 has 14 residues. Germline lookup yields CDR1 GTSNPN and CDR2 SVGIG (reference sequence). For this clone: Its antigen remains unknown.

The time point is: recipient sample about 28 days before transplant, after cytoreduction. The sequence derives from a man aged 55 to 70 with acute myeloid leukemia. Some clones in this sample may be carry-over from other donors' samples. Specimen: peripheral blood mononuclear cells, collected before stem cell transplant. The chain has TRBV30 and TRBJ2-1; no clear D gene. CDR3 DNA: TGTGCCTGGTCCGAGCATGCGTCCTACAATGAGCAGTTCTTC. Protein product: CAWSEHASYNEQFF.